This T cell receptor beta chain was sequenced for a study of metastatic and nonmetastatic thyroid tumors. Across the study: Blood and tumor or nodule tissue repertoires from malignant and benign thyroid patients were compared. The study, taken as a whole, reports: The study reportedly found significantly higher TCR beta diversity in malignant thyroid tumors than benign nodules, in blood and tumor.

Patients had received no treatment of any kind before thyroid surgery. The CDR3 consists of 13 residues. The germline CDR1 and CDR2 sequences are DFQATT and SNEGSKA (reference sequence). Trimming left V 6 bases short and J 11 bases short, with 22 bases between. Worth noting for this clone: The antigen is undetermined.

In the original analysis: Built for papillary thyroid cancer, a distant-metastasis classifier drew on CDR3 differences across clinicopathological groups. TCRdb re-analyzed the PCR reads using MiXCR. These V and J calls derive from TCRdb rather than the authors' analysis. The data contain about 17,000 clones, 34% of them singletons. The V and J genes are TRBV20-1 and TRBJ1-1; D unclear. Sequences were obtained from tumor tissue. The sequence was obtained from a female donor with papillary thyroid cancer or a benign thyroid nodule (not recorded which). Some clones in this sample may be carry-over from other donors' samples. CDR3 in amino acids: CSATPEPEARAFF. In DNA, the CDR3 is TGCAGTGCGACCCCCGAGCCTGAGGCCCGGGCTTTCTTT.